The 10 T cell receptor beta chains below come from one sample, sequenced in a study of beta chain features in type 1 diabetes. Investigators reverse transcribed all isolated RNA, so they sequenced expressed TCRB transcripts. Repertoires were generated with immunoSEQ multiplex PCR, while TCRdb's copy carries only in-frame clones and drops some. This sample has around 280,000 clones; roughly 8% occur once, and the top ten carry roughly 1%. The material sequenced was central memory CD4+ T cells from blood. These TCRs come from a woman aged 18-30 years in good health.

The rearrangement joins TRBV14 to TRBJ1-1; D is unresolved. Germline lookup yields CDR1 SGHDN and CDR2 FVKESK. Trimming took 2 bases from V and 1 from J, leaving 5 bases between them. The CDR3 is 13 residues long. The CDR3 sequence is CASSQHRNTEAFF. CDR3 DNA: TGTGCCAGCAGCCAACACAGGAACACTGAAGCTTTCTTT.

This clone was observed at least ten times. The chain links TRBV5-4 to TRBJ1-4, with D uncertain. The germline V and J ends were trimmed by 3 bases and 5 bases, with 11 bases remaining between them. The CDR3 extends over 14 amino acids. Germline CDR1 reads SGHNT; CDR2 reads YYREEE (reference sequence). The CDR3 sequence: CASSSRTENEKLFF. The CDR3 coding sequence is TGTGCCAGCAGCTCTAGAACAGAGAATGAAAAACTGTTTTTT.

The rearrangement joins TRBV7-6 to TRBJ2-5; 9 bases line up with TRBD1. CDR1 is SGHVS and CDR2 is FNYEAQ in the germline V gene. With 6 bases clipped from V and 4 bases from J, the junction kept 6 bases outside the gene matches. The CDR3 consists of 14 residues. CDR3 in amino acids: CASSRPGQGETQYF. The CDR3 DNA follows: TGTGCCAGCAGTCGACCGGGACAGGGAGAGACCCAGTACTTC.

On this clone: This same CDR3 is encoded by further DNA sequences in the sample. The chain carries TRBV7-2 and TRBJ2-7, with D unresolved. V was clipped by 5 bases and J by 2 bases, with 4 bases between them. Germline V gives CDR1 SGHTA, CDR2 FQGNSA. The CDR3 sequence is 11 residues long. The CDR3 spells CASSRTYEQYF. CDR3 DNA: TGTGCCAGCAGCCGTACCTACGAGCAGTACTTC. Combining the CDR3 with reference TRBV7-2 and TRBJ2-7 gives the whole variable domain GAGVSQSPSNKVTEKGKDVELRCDPISGHTALYWYRQSLGQGLEFLIYFQGNSAPDKSGLPSDRFSAERTGGSVSTLTIQRTQQEDSAVYLCASSRTYEQYFGPGTRLTVT.

DNA for the CDR3: TGTGCCAGCAGCTCCAGCGGGGGGGCCAATGAGCAGTTCTTC. Translating it yields CASSSSGGANEQFF. V and J are TRBV28 and TRBJ2-1, with TRBD2 matching 10 bases. The germline V gene has CDR1 MDHEN and CDR2 SYDVKM. The CDR3 has 14 residues. With V trimmed by 6 bases and J by 6 bases, 5 bases remained unmatched.

This clone was recorded a few times. The chain uses TRBV4-1 and TRBJ1-2; no reliable D call. The germline V and J ends were trimmed by 2 bases and 2 bases, with 18 bases remaining between them. The length of the CDR3 is 17 residues. Germline assignment: CDR1 MGHRA and CDR2 YSYEKL. CDR3 protein: CASSQTPTGIPNYGYTF. The DNA for the CDR3 is TGCGCCAGCAGCCAAACCCCAACCGGGATTCCAAACTATGGCTACACCTTC.

This sequence joins TRBV9 and TRBJ1-1, with 7 bases identical to TRBD1. V shed 0 bases and J 11 bases; nucleotides not matched to a gene: 7. The CDR3 contains 13 residues. CDR1 is SGDLS, CDR2 YYNGEE, per germline. The CDR3: CASSVVVDRDAFF. The CDR3 DNA is TGTGCCAGCAGCGTAGTTGTCGACAGGGATGCTTTCTTT.

This clone has more than one count but fewer than ten. The CDR3 is CASSQVVGQYEQYV. CDR3 DNA sequence: TGCGCCAGCAGCCAAGTAGTGGGGCAGTACGAGCAGTACGTC. The chain employs TRBV4-1 and TRBJ2-7; D perhaps matches TRBD1 (5 bases). The V gene's germline CDR1 is MGHRA and CDR2 YSYEKL. V was clipped by 1 base and J by 4 bases, with 11 bases between them. The CDR3 contains 14 residues.

This sequence joins TRBV7-9 and TRBJ2-1; 11 nucleotides align to TRBD2. The junction had 8 bases not matched to a gene; V was cut back by 3 bases and J by 10 bases. There are 15 residues in the CDR3. Germline V lookup: CDR1 SEHNR, CDR2 FQNEAQ (reference sequence). For the CDR3, the DNA is TGTGCCAGCAGCTTTGGGCTAGCGGGAGGAGAGGAGCAGTTCTTC. This gives the protein CASSFGLAGGEEQFF.

The chain recombines TRBV7-9 with TRBJ1-4; D ambiguous. The CDR3 is 15 residues long. Per the germline V gene, CDR1 is SEHNR and CDR2 is FQNEAQ (reference sequence). V was shortened by 3 bases and J by 2 bases, with 10 bases between the two germline ends. The CDR3 sequence: CASSFTSGTNEKLFF. CDR3 sequence (DNA): TGTGCCAGCAGCTTTACATCGGGGACTAATGAAAAACTGTTTTTT.